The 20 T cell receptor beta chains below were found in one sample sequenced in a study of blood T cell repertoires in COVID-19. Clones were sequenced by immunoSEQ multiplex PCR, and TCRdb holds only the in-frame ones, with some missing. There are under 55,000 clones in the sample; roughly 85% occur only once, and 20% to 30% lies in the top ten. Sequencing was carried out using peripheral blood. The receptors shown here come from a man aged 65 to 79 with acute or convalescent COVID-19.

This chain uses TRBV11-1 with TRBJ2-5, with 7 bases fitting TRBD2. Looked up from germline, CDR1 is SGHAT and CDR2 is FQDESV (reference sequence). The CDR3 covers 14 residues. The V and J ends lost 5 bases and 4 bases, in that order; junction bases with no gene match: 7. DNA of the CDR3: TGTGCCAGCAGCCGAAGGGAGGGCGGAGAGACCCAGTACTTC. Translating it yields CASSRREGGETQYF. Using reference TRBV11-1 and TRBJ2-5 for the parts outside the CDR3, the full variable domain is EAEVAQSPRYKITEKSQAVAFWCDPISGHATLYWYRQILGQGPELLVQFQDESVVDDSQLPKDRFSAERLKGVDSTLKIQPAELGDSAMYLCASSRREGGETQYFGPGTRLLVL.

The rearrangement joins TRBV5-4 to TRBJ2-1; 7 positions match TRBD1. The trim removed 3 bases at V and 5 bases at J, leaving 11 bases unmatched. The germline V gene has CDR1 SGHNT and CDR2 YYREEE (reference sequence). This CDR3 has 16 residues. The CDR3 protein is CASSSQTGKDNNEQFF. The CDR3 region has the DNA TGTGCCAGCAGCTCCCAGACAGGGAAGGACAACAATGAGCAGTTCTTC.

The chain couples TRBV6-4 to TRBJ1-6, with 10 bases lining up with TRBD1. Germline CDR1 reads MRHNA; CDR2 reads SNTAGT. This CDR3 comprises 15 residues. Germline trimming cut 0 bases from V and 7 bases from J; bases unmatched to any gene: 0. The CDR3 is CASSDSTGGNSPLHF. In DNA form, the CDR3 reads TGTGCCAGCAGTGACTCGACAGGGGGCAATTCACCCCTCCACTTT.

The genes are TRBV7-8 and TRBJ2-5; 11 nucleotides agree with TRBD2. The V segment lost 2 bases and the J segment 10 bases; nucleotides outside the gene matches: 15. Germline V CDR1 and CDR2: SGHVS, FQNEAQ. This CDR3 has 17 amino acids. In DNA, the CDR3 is TGTGCCAGCAGCTTAATACGGCTAGCGGGAGGAGAGAGGAGCCAGTACTTC. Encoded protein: CASSLIRLAGGERSQYF.

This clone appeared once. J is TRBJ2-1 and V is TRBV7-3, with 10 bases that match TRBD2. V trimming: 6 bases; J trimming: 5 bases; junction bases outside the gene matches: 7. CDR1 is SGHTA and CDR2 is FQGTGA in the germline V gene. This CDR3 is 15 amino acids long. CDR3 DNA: TGTGCCAGCAGTACGACTAGCGGGCCCAACAATGAGCAGTTCTTC. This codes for CASSTTSGPNNEQFF.

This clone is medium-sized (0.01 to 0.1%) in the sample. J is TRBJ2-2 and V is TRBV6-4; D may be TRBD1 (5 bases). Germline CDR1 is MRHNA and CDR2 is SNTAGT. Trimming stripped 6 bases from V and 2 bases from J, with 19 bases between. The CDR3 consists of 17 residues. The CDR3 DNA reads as TGTGCCAGCAGCATTTCAGGGCAGGGCCCAAACACCGGGGAGCTGTTTTTT. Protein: CASSISGQGPNTGELFF.

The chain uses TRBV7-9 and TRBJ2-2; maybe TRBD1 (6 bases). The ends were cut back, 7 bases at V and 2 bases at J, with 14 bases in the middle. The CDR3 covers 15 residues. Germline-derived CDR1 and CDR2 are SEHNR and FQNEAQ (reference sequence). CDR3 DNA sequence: TGTGCCAGCATCCTCGGACAGACTAACACCGGGGAGCTGTTTTTT. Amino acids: CASILGQTNTGELFF.

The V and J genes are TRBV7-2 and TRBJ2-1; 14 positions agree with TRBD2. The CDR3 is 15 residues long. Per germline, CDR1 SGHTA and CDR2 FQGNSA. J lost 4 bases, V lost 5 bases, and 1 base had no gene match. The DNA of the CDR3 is TGTGCCAGCAGCCGGACTAGCGGGGGGTACAATGAGCAGTTCTTC. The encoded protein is CASSRTSGGYNEQFF.

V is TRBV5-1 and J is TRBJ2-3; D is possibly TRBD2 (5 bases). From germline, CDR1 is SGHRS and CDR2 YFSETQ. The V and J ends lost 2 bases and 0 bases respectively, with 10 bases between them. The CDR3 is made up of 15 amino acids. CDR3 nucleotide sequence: TGCGCCAGCAGCTTAGAGGACTCTAGCACAGATACGCAGTATTTT. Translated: CASSLEDSSTDTQYF.

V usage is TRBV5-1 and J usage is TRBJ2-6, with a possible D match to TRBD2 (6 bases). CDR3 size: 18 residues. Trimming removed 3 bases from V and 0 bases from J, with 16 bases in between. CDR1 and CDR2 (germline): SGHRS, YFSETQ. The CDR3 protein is CASSSTGTYNSGANVLTF. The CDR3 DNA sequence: TGCGCCAGCAGCTCCACCGGGACTTACAACTCTGGGGCCAACGTCCTGACTTTC.

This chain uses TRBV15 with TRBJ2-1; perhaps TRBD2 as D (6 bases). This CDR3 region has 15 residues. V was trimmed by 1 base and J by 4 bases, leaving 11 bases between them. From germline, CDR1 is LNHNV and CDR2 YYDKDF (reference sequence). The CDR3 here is CATSRGPEGYNEQFF. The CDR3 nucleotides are TGTGCCACCAGCAGAGGCCCGGAGGGGTACAATGAGCAGTTCTTC.

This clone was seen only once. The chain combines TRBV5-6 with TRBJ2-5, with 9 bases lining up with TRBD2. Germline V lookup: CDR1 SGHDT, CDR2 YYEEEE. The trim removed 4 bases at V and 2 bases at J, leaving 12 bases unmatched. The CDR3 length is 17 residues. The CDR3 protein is CASSPKGGLALQETQYF. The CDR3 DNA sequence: TGTGCCAGCAGCCCCAAGGGCGGACTAGCGTTACAAGAGACCCAGTACTTC.

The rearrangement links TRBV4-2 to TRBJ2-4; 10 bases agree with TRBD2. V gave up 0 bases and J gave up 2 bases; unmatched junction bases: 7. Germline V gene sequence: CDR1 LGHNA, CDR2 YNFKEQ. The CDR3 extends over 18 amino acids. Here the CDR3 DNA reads TGTGCCAGCAGCCAAGATAAAGCGGGGGGGCCGTCCAAAAACATTCAGTACTTC. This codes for CASSQDKAGGPSKNIQYF.

The CDR3 loop is CASSSQDSYEQYF. The CDR3 region has the DNA TGTGCCAGCAGCTCGCAGGACTCCTACGAGCAGTACTTC. The V gene is TRBV21-1, the J gene TRBJ2-7; TRBD1 reflects the table's D call only, with no check against the DNA. TRBV21-1 is deemed a pseudogene. The CDR3 is 13 amino acids.

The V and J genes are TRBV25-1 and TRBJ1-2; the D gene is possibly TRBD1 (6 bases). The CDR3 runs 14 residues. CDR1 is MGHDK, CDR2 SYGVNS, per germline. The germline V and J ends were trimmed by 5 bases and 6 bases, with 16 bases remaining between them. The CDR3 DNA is TGTGCCAGCAGTAGAATCGAGACAGGTCATGGCTACACCTTC. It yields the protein CASSRIETGHGYTF.

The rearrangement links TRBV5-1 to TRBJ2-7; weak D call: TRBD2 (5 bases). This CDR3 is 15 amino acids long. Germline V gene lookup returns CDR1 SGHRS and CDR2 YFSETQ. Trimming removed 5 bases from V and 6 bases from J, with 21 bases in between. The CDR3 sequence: CASSSGRDGVSEQYF. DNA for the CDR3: TGCGCCAGCAGTTCGGGTCGGGATGGTGTGTCCGAGCAGTACTTC.

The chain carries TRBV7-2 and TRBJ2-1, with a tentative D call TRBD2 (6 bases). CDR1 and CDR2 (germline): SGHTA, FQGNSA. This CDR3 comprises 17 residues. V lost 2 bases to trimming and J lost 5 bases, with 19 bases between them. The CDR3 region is CASSLRGEWERDNEQFF. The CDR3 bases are TGTGCCAGCAGCTTAAGGGGAGAGTGGGAGCGGGACAATGAGCAGTTCTTC.

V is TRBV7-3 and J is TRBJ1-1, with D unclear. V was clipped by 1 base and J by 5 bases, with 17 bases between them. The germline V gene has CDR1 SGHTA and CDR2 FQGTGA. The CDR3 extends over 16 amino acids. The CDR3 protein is CASSLRPLLTGTEAFF. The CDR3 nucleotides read TGTGCCAGCAGCTTAAGGCCCTTGCTTACCGGGACTGAAGCTTTCTTT. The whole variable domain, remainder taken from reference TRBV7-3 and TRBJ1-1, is GAGVSQTPSNKVTEKGKYVELRCDPISGHTALYWYRQSLGQGPEFLIYFQGTGAADDSGLPNDRFFAVRPEGSVSTLKIQRTERGDSAVYLCASSLRPLLTGTEAFFGQGTRLTVV.

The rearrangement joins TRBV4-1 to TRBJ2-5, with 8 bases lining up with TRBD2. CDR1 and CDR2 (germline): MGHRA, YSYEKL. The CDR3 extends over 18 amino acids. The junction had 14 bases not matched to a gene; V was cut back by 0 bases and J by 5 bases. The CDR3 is CASSQEGGGGGPAETQYF. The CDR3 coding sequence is TGCGCCAGCAGCCAAGAGGGCGGGGGCGGGGGGCCGGCGGAGACCCAGTACTTC.

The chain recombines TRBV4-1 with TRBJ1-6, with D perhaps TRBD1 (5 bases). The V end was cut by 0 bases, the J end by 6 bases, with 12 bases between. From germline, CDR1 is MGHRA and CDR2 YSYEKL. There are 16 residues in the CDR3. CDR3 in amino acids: CASSQEGTATNSPLHF. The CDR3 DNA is TGCGCCAGCAGCCAAGAGGGGACTGCGACTAATTCACCCCTCCACTTT.